Below are 29 T cell receptor beta chains sequenced from a single sample in a study of cytomegalovirus exposure and HLA in healthy donors. Primers for the PCR totalled 60 Vbeta and 13 Jbeta. Profiled with immunoSEQ multiplex PCR; TCRdb holds only in-frame clones, not every one. The sample has some 130,000 clones, more than 70% seen once; the top ten hold about 7%. Source material: PBMCs. The source is a woman between 25 and 40 years old in good health and CMV-seropositive.

The chain combines TRBV19 with TRBJ1-2; D gene ambiguous. The CDR3 has 15 residues. V was trimmed by 5 bases and J by 7 bases, leaving 20 bases between them. Per germline, CDR1 LNHDA and CDR2 SQIVND (reference sequence). Here the CDR3 reads CASSPRGSPPGGYTF. In DNA form, the CDR3 reads TGTGCCAGTAGTCCTCGGGGTTCGCCTCCGGGTGGCTACACCTTC. Using reference TRBV19 and TRBJ1-2 for the parts outside the CDR3, the full variable domain is DGGITQSPKYLFRKEGQNVTLSCEQNLNHDAMYWYRQDPGQGLRLIYYSQIVNDFQKGDIAEGYSVSREKKESFPLTVTSAQKNPTAFYLCASSPRGSPPGGYTFGSGTRLTVV.

The V gene is TRBV30, the J gene TRBJ2-3; 7 positions match TRBD2. Germline V gene sequence: CDR1 GTSNPN, CDR2 SVGIG (reference sequence). The CDR3 length is 17 residues. V was clipped by 4 bases and J by 0 bases; unmatched bases: 13. The CDR3 is CAWIRGGGGSSTDTQYF. CDR3 bases: TGTGCCTGGATAAGGGGCGGAGGCGGGAGTAGCACAGATACGCAGTATTTT.

V and J are TRBV7-9 and TRBJ2-3; 7 positions match TRBD2. Germline trimming cut 5 bases from V and 5 bases from J; bases unmatched to any gene: 13. CDR1 and CDR2 from the germline V gene are SEHNR and FQNEAQ (reference sequence). The CDR3 is 16 amino acids. As DNA, the CDR3 is TGTGCCAGCAGCCCCTCGAGGCTAGCGGCCCGAGATACGCAGTATTTT. Residues: CASSPSRLAARDTQYF.

CDR3: CASSSGVAGGLSEFF. The CDR3 coding sequence is TGTGCCAGCAGCTCCGGGGTAGCGGGGGGCCTTAGTGAGTTCTTC. This chain links TRBV7-8 with TRBJ2-1, with 10 bases that match TRBD2. CDR3 length: 15 amino acids. Trimming took 4 bases from V and 14 from J; bases not matched to a gene: 14. From germline, CDR1 is SGHVS and CDR2 FQNEAQ.

The chain joins TRBV10-1 to TRBJ2-1; D gene ambiguous. V dropped 4 bases and J dropped 0 bases, with 10 bases sitting between them. Germline CDR1 is WNHNN and CDR2 is SYGVQD (reference sequence). This CDR3 region has 15 residues. CDR3 region: CASSGISSSYNEQFF. CDR3 coding DNA: TGCGCCAGCAGTGGAATCTCGAGCTCCTACAATGAGCAGTTCTTC.

The J gene is TRBJ2-2, the V gene TRBV7-3; 7 nucleotides match TRBD1. Germline assignment: CDR1 SGHTA and CDR2 FQGTGA. The CDR3 totals 14 residues. V shed 5 bases and J 4 bases; nucleotides not matched to a gene: 4. DNA of the CDR3: TGTGCCAGCAGCACCGGGACAGCCACCGGGGAGCTGTTTTTT. This encodes CASSTGTATGELFF.

V is TRBV10-1 and J is TRBJ2-3; 16 nucleotides agree with TRBD2. Germline values: CDR1 WNHNN, CDR2 SYGVQD (reference sequence). The V gene end was trimmed by 7 bases and the J gene end by 6 bases; junction bases not matched to a gene: 10. The CDR3 is 17 residues long. The CDR3 protein is CASTPGLAGGPPDTQYF. CDR3 coding DNA: TGCGCCAGCACCCCGGGACTAGCGGGAGGGCCCCCCGATACGCAGTATTTT.

The J gene is TRBJ2-7, the V gene TRBV7-9, with 9 positions matching TRBD1. CDR3 length: 16 amino acids. The germline gives CDR1 SEHNR, CDR2 FQNEAQ (reference sequence). Trimming at V came to 0 bases and at J to 7 bases, leaving 10 bases not matched to a gene. The CDR3: CASSLASGQGLAEQYF. In nucleotides, the CDR3 is TGTGCCAGCAGCTTAGCCTCTGGACAGGGGCTTGCAGAGCAGTACTTC. The complete variable domain, with remaining parts taken from reference TRBV7-9 and TRBJ2-7, reads DTGVSQNPRHKITKRGQNVTFRCDPISEHNRLYWYRQTLGQGPEFLTYFQNEAQLEKSRLLSDRFSAERPKGSFSTLEIQRTEQGDSAMYLCASSLASGQGLAEQYFGPGTRLTVT.

The chain has TRBV6-1 and TRBJ2-7; D gene unclear. The CDR3 runs to 16 residues. V was clipped by 1 base and J by 1 base, with 14 bases between them. Germline V gene data show CDR1 as MNHNS and CDR2 as SASEGT. CDR3: CASSEENSPFSYEQYF. The CDR3 DNA reads as TGTGCCAGCAGTGAAGAAAATTCCCCTTTTTCCTACGAGCAGTACTTC.

The rearrangement joins TRBV7-6 to TRBJ1-2; 8 nucleotides match TRBD1. From germline, CDR1 is SGHVS and CDR2 FNYEAQ. Trimming took 5 bases from V and 6 from J; bases not matched to a gene: 5. The CDR3 covers 13 residues. The CDR3 DNA reads as TGTGCCAGCAGCCCCGACAGGGGCGATGGCTACACCTTC. As protein: CASSPDRGDGYTF.

The chain uses TRBV5-5 and TRBJ1-1; TRBD1 matches 7 bases. V shed 5 bases and J 0 bases; nucleotides not matched to a gene: 10. The CDR3 has 16 amino acids. The germline V gene has CDR1 SGHKS and CDR2 YYEKEE (reference sequence). The DNA of the CDR3 is TGTGCCAGCAGGTCAGGACAGGAGGGAATGAACACTGAAGCTTTCTTT. Translation gives CASRSGQEGMNTEAFF.

The rearrangement uses TRBV5-1 and TRBJ1-2; TRBD1 matches at 8 bases. The CDR3 runs to 13 residues. The J segment lost 9 bases and the V segment lost 2 bases, leaving 6 bases of the junction unmatched. Germline V CDR1 and CDR2: SGHRS, YFSETQ. The CDR3 is CASSFTGGDRYTF. The DNA for the CDR3 is TGCGCCAGCAGCTTCACAGGGGGGGATCGCTACACCTTC.

The chain has TRBV7-9 and TRBJ1-2; D call uncertain. Trimming stripped 5 bases from V and 7 bases from J, with 11 bases between. The CDR3 totals 12 residues. Germline V lookup: CDR1 SEHNR, CDR2 FQNEAQ (reference sequence). DNA for the CDR3: TGTGCCAGCAGCCCGGAGAGGTTTGGCTACACCTTC. Translated: CASSPERFGYTF. The whole variable domain, filled in from reference TRBV7-9 and TRBJ1-2, reads DTGVSQNPRHKITKRGQNVTFRCDPISEHNRLYWYRQTLGQGPEFLTYFQNEAQLEKSRLLSDRFSAERPKGSFSTLEIQRTEQGDSAMYLCASSPERFGYTFGSGTRLTVV.

The chain links TRBV5-8 to TRBJ1-1; D might be TRBD1 (6 bases). The CDR3 has 14 amino acids. V dropped 2 bases and J dropped 6 bases, with 14 bases sitting between them. Per the germline V gene, CDR1 is SGHTS and CDR2 is YDEGEE. CDR3 in amino acids: CASSFGAGAAEAFF. The CDR3 nucleotides read TGTGCCAGCAGCTTTGGCGCAGGGGCAGCTGAAGCTTTCTTT. Supplemented by reference TRBV5-8 and TRBJ1-1, the full variable domain reads EAGVTQSPTHLIKTRGQQATLRCSPISGHTSVYWYQQALGLGLQFLLWYDEGEERNRGNFPPRFSGRQFPNYSSELNVNALELEDSALYLCASSFGAGAAEAFFGQGTRLTVV.

The chain combines TRBV10-2 with TRBJ2-1, with 9 bases lining up with TRBD2. The germline gives CDR1 WSHSY, CDR2 SAAADI. V was pared by 7 bases and J by 7 bases, with 8 bases of the junction left unmatched. The CDR3 has 14 amino acids. Written as DNA, the CDR3 is TGCGCCAGCAAATCTGGACTAGCGTATAATGAGCAGTTCTTC. Translated: CASKSGLAYNEQFF.

A note on this clone: Other DNA sequences in the sample encode the same CDR3. This sequence joins TRBV13 and TRBJ1-2; 7 bases line up with TRBD1. The CDR3 is 13 residues long. V shed 5 bases, J shed 5 bases, and the junction held 5 bases outside the gene matches. Germline V gene lookup returns CDR1 PRHDT and CDR2 FYEKMQ (reference sequence). For the CDR3, the DNA is TGTGCCAGCAGCCGGGACAGCTTTTATGGCTACACCTTC. Encoded protein: CASSRDSFYGYTF. The entire variable domain, with the rest obtained from reference TRBV13 and TRBJ1-2, is as follows: AAGVIQSPRHLIKEKRETATLKCYPIPRHDTVYWYQQGPGQDPQFLISFYEKMQSDKGSIPDRFSAQQFSDYHSELNMSSLELGDSALYFCASSRDSFYGYTFGSGTRLTVV.

This sequence joins TRBV19 and TRBJ2-2, with 11 bases aligning to TRBD1. This CDR3 region has 15 residues. Germline trimming cut 5 bases from V and 4 bases from J; bases unmatched to any gene: 3. CDR1 is LNHDA, CDR2 SQIVND, per germline (reference sequence). CDR3 DNA: TGTGCCAGTAGTTCCGGGACAGGGGGCACCGGGGAGCTGTTTTTT. Protein product: CASSSGTGGTGELFF. Complete variable domain (other parts from reference TRBV19 and TRBJ2-2): DGGITQSPKYLFRKEGQNVTLSCEQNLNHDAMYWYRQDPGQGLRLIYYSQIVNDFQKGDIAEGYSVSREKKESFPLTVTSAQKNPTAFYLCASSSGTGGTGELFFGEGSRLTVL.

This chain joins TRBV5-1 and TRBJ1-2; possible D gene TRBD1, 5 bases. With 4 bases removed from V and 3 bases from J, the gap between germline ends came to 13 bases. The germline CDR1 and CDR2 sequences are SGHRS and YFSETQ. The CDR3 covers 14 residues. The DNA of the CDR3 is TGCGCCAGCAGCACAGGTGGAGAGGACTATGGCTACACCTTC. Residues: CASSTGGEDYGYTF.

The CDR3 nucleotides read TGCGCCAGCAGCGCCGGGACAGAGAACGAAAAACTGTTTTTT. It encodes CASSAGTENEKLFF. This rearrangement joins TRBV5-1 to TRBJ1-4; the match to TRBD1 covers 7 bases. Germline V gives CDR1 SGHRS, CDR2 YFSETQ. V was clipped by 4 bases and J by 8 bases; unmatched bases: 8. The CDR3 runs 14 residues. The variable domain in full, with the rest retrieved from reference TRBV5-1 and TRBJ1-4, is KAGVTQTPRYLIKTRGQQVTLSCSPISGHRSVSWYQQTPGQGLQFLFEYFSETQRNKGNFPGRFSGRQFSNSRSEMNVSTLELGDSALYLCASSAGTENEKLFFGSGTQLSVL.

The V gene is TRBV28, the J gene TRBJ2-7; D is possibly TRBD1 (6 bases). Trimming left V 6 bases short and J 4 bases short, with 16 bases between. This CDR3 is 14 amino acids long. Per germline, CDR1 MDHEN and CDR2 SYDVKM. The CDR3, as DNA: TGTGCCAGCAGGCATCAGGGAACAGGGTACGAGCAGTACTTC. As protein: CASRHQGTGYEQYF.

This clone was found once. The chain has TRBV30 and TRBJ1-2; the match to TRBD1 covers 7 bases. There are 14 residues in the CDR3. V lost 0 bases, J lost 4 bases, and 5 bases stayed unmatched. The germline gives CDR1 GTSNPN, CDR2 SVGIG (reference sequence). The CDR3 loop is CAWSVLEGAYGYTF. CDR3 in DNA: TGTGCCTGGAGTGTATTGGAGGGGGCCTATGGCTACACCTTC.

J is TRBJ1-2 and V is TRBV2; D is uncertain. Per germline, CDR1 SNHLY and CDR2 FYNNEI. The CDR3 runs to 12 residues. Trimming cost V 4 bases and J 2 bases, with 5 bases left between them. The CDR3 region has the DNA TGTGCCAGCAGTGCTCAGAACTATGGCTACACCTTC. Translating gives CASSAQNYGYTF.

The rearrangement uses TRBV4-2 and TRBJ2-5, with 9 bases that match TRBD2. J gave up 6 bases and V 4 bases, and 12 bases lay outside the gene matches. Per germline, CDR1 LGHNA and CDR2 YNFKEQ. This CDR3 is 16 amino acids long. CDR3 nucleotide sequence: TGTGCCAGCAGCCCGGGCGGGAGGGCCGAAGCCCAGACCCAGTACTTC. This translates into CASSPGGRAEAQTQYF.

V usage is TRBV9 and J usage is TRBJ2-1, with 12 bases lining up with TRBD2. The CDR3 covers 15 residues. Losses at the gene ends were 3 bases for V and 7 bases for J; bases not matched to a gene: 5. Germline V CDR1 and CDR2: SGDLS, YYNGEE. This chain's CDR3 is CASSATGTSGNEQFF. CDR3 coding DNA: TGTGCCAGCAGCGCCACCGGGACTAGCGGGAATGAGCAGTTCTTC.

V and J are TRBV2 and TRBJ1-1; 7 bases are a match to TRBD1. CDR3 length: 13 amino acids. Germline V CDR1 and CDR2: SNHLY, FYNNEI. V lost 5 bases, J lost 4 bases, and 4 bases stayed unmatched. CDR3 in DNA: TGTGCCAGCAGTTGGGGGGACAGCACTGAAGCTTTCTTT. As protein: CASSWGDSTEAFF.

The chain couples TRBV5-4 to TRBJ2-1; 9 bases are shared with TRBD1. The germline V gene encodes CDR1 SGHNT and CDR2 YYREEE (reference sequence). The CDR3 spans 16 residues. The V segment lost 4 bases and the J segment 7 bases; nucleotides outside the gene matches: 12. The CDR3 region has the DNA TGTGCCAGCAGCCCGGCCGGTACCGGGACAGGGAATGAGCAGTTCTTC. Residues: CASSPAGTGTGNEQFF.

The rearrangement uses TRBV5-4 and TRBJ2-7; D not resolved. The CDR3 spans 15 residues. Looked up from germline, CDR1 is SGHNT and CDR2 is YYREEE (reference sequence). Trimming removed 0 bases from V and 0 bases from J, with 10 bases in between. Here the CDR3 reads CASSLDSFYSYEQYF. CDR3 coding DNA: TGTGCCAGCAGCTTGGACAGCTTCTACTCCTACGAGCAGTACTTC.

The chain has TRBV30 and TRBJ1-5; D not resolved. The V end was cut by 0 bases, the J end by 1 base, with 7 bases between. The germline gives CDR1 GTSNPN, CDR2 SVGIG (reference sequence). CDR3 length: 14 amino acids. CDR3 nucleotides: TGTGCCTGGAGTGTTAGCGGGAGCAATCAGCCCCAGCATTTT. Its protein is CAWSVSGSNQPQHF.

This chain links TRBV7-9 with TRBJ2-1; TRBD2 matches at 13 bases. V lost 4 bases to trimming and J lost 16 bases; unmatched junction nucleotides: 13. The length of the CDR3 is 15 residues. Germline CDR1 is SEHNR and CDR2 is FQNEAQ (reference sequence). The CDR3 here is CASSSTSLTSGRGFF. The CDR3 DNA reads TGTGCCAGCAGCTCCACATCGCTAACTAGCGGGAGGGGTTTCTTC.